These 17 T cell receptor beta chains came from one sample sequenced in a study of T cells after posttransplantation cyclophosphamide. The method was immunoSEQ multiplex PCR; TCRdb's version includes in-frame clones alone and lacks a portion of them. The sample contains more than 35,000 clones, none occurring once; approximately 2.4% lies in the top ten. Sequencing was carried out using PBMCs. The receptors shown here come from a man aged 50 or older in good health, CMV-negative, and a related stem cell transplant donor.

The chain joins TRBV10-2 to TRBJ2-3, with D possibly matching TRBD2 (5 bases). CDR1 and CDR2 from the germline V gene are WSHSY and SAAADI. There are 16 residues in the CDR3. V lost 8 bases and J 0 bases, leaving 18 bases between the germline ends. The CDR3, as DNA: TGCGCCAGCCGAGAGCGGAAGGGCAGAAGCACAGATACGCAGTATTTT. It codes for CASRERKGRSTDTQYF.

This clone was picked up many times. This chain joins TRBV19 and TRBJ2-3, with D perhaps matching TRBD2 (6 bases). This CDR3 has 14 residues. V gave up 3 bases and J gave up 6 bases, with 13 bases separating them. Germline V gives CDR1 LNHDA, CDR2 SQIVND (reference sequence). CDR3 DNA sequence: TGTGCCAGTAGTATCGGCGGGACCGCGGATACGCAGTATTTT. Amino acid sequence: CASSIGGTADTQYF.

This clone came up a few times. Mismatch with germline at one junction end may stem from a read error. The chain is built from TRBV7-2 and TRBJ2-5, with D unclear. From germline, CDR1 is SGHTA and CDR2 FQGNSA. The CDR3 runs 13 residues. The CDR3 spells CASSLNFQATQYF. The CDR3, as DNA: TGTGCCAGCAGCTTGAATTTCCAAGCGACCCAGTACTTC.

This clone was recorded many times. The V gene is TRBV29-1, the J gene TRBJ2-3, with 7 bases lining up with TRBD1. The V gene's germline CDR1 is SQVTM and CDR2 ANQGSEA. CDR3 length equals 13 residues. V gave up 6 bases and J gave up 1 base; unmatched junction bases: 4. The CDR3 loop reads CSVETGRTDTQYF. CDR3 sequence (DNA): TGCAGCGTAGAGACAGGGCGCACAGATACGCAGTATTTT.

The rearrangement joins TRBV29-1 to TRBJ2-1; 9 positions match TRBD2. Germline V gene data show CDR1 as SQVTM and CDR2 as ANQGSEA. V lost 7 bases to trimming and J lost 4 bases; unmatched junction nucleotides: 8. The CDR3 has 14 amino acids. CDR3 DNA sequence: TGCAGCGGGAATAGCGGGAGAAGGTACAATGAGCAGTTCTTC. It is translated as CSGNSGRRYNEQFF.

This clone was recorded at least ten times. The chain couples TRBV18 to TRBJ2-6; D may be TRBD2 (6 bases). Germline CDR1 is KGHSH and CDR2 is LQKENI. V dropped 3 bases and J dropped 4 bases, with 22 bases sitting between them. The CDR3 is 19 amino acids. The CDR3 reads CASSPMTSRFSGGANVLTF. In DNA form, the CDR3 reads TGTGCCAGCTCACCCATGACTAGTAGGTTCTCTGGGGGGGCCAACGTCCTGACTTTC. The whole variable domain, remainder taken from reference TRBV18 and TRBJ2-6, is NAGVMQNPRHLVRRRGQEARLRCSPMKGHSHVYWYRQLPEEGLKFMVYLQKENIIDESGMPKERFSAEFPKEGPSILRIQQVVRGDSAAYFCASSPMTSRFSGGANVLTFGAGSRLTVL.

This clone has ten or more counts. The J gene is TRBJ2-7, the V gene TRBV9; 7 bases are a match to TRBD1. There are 15 residues in the CDR3. V lost 2 bases to trimming and J lost 0 bases; unmatched junction nucleotides: 5. The germline gives CDR1 SGDLS, CDR2 YYNGEE. CDR3 amino acids: CASSVDRVSSYEQYF. CDR3 sequence (DNA): TGTGCCAGCAGCGTCGACAGGGTCAGCTCCTACGAGCAGTACTTC.

Many counts were recorded for this clone. V gene TRBV5-4 combines with J gene TRBJ2-7; D may be TRBD1 (8 bases). The V end was cut by 4 bases, the J end by 8 bases, with 16 bases between. CDR1 SGHNT and CDR2 YYREEE come from the germline V gene (reference sequence). The CDR3 runs 13 residues. The CDR3 DNA reads TGTGCCAGCAGCCCGGACAGGGAGGGCCAGCAGTACTTC. It translates to CASSPDREGQQYF.

The chain carries TRBV6-5 and TRBJ2-5; TRBD1 aligns across 11 bases. Matching the DNA end better, TRBJ2-7 makes the J call doubtful. Germline CDR1 is MNHEY and CDR2 is SVGAGI. This CDR3 is 14 amino acids long. DNA of the CDR3: TGTGCCAGCAGTTACGGGACAGGGGGCTACGAGCAGTACTTC. Translation gives CASSYGTGGYEQYF.

This clone was counted ten times or more. CDR3 loop: CAISGTGTTDTQYF. For the CDR3, the DNA is TGTGCCATCAGCGGGACAGGGACCACAGATACGCAGTATTTT. This chain uses TRBV10-3 with TRBJ2-3; 9 bases fit TRBD1. Germline values: CDR1 ENHRY, CDR2 SYGVKD. The CDR3 spans 14 residues. The ends lost 6 bases at V and 2 bases at J; junction bases unmatched: 3.

This clone was seen ten or more times. The chain links TRBV5-8 to TRBJ2-5, with D possibly matching TRBD2 (6 bases). Germline values: CDR1 SGHTS, CDR2 YDEGEE. The length of the CDR3 is 13 residues. Trimming shortened V by 4 bases and J by 5 bases, and 12 bases separated the two germline ends. CDR3 protein: CASSRGLAETQYF. The CDR3 DNA follows: TGTGCCAGCAGCCGCGGGCTAGCGGAGACCCAGTACTTC.

This clone showed up many times. The chain joins TRBV6-4 to TRBJ2-7; maybe TRBD1 (6 bases). Looked up from germline, CDR1 is MRHNA and CDR2 is SNTAGT. Trimming removed 6 bases from V and 3 bases from J, with 21 bases in between. The CDR3 covers 16 residues. For the CDR3, the DNA is TGTGCCAGCAGGGCATGGGGACACCTTTCGAACTACGAGCAGTACTTC. Its protein product is CASRAWGHLSNYEQYF.

In this sample, this clone turned up a few times. This chain uses TRBV11-2 with TRBJ1-1; 9 nucleotides agree with TRBD1. V lost 5 bases to trimming and J lost 4 bases; unmatched junction nucleotides: 5. The CDR3 runs 14 residues. Germline lookup yields CDR1 SGHAT and CDR2 FQNNGV. CDR3 sequence reads: CASSADRGATEAFF. The DNA of the CDR3 is TGTGCCAGCAGCGCGGACAGGGGAGCCACTGAAGCTTTCTTT.

This clone occurred many times. The V call is TRBV7-9, the J call TRBJ2-7, with D maybe TRBD2 (6 bases). The CDR3 consists of 16 residues. The ends were cut back, 5 bases at V and 0 bases at J, with 17 bases in the middle. Germline V CDR1 and CDR2: SEHNR, FQNEAQ (reference sequence). The CDR3 bases are TGTGCCAGCAGCCCACGCTATCCTAGCGACTCCTACGAGCAGTACTTC. This translates into CASSPRYPSDSYEQYF.

This clone was recorded at least ten times. The chain links TRBV2 to TRBJ2-5, with a tentative D call TRBD1 (5 bases). The CDR3 totals 14 residues. Trimming shortened V by 0 bases and J by 2 bases, and 7 bases separated the two germline ends. Germline V CDR1 and CDR2: SNHLY, FYNNEI. The CDR3 reads CASSEAAGQETQYF. DNA for the CDR3: TGTGCCAGCAGTGAAGCGGCAGGGCAAGAGACCCAGTACTTC. The full variable domain, in which reference TRBV2 and TRBJ2-5 provide the parts outside the CDR3, is EPEVTQTPSHQVTQMGQEVILRCVPISNHLYFYWYRQILGQKVEFLVSFYNNEISEKSEIFDDQFSVERPDGSNFTLKIRSTKLEDSAMYFCASSEAAGQETQYFGPGTRLLVL.

Many counts were recorded for this clone. J is TRBJ1-5 and V is TRBV6-1; D not certain. Germline-derived CDR1 and CDR2 are MNHNS and SASEGT. This CDR3 region has 13 residues. The ends were cut back, 2 bases at V and 4 bases at J, with 6 bases in the middle. CDR3: CASSESGNQPQHF. For the CDR3, the DNA is TGTGCCAGCAGTGAATCGGGGAATCAGCCCCAGCATTTT.

Ten or more counts support this clone. V is TRBV5-6 and J is TRBJ2-7, with 9 bases aligning to TRBD1. Germline lookup yields CDR1 SGHDT and CDR2 YYEEEE. This CDR3 comprises 16 residues. The V segment lost 2 bases and the J segment 3 bases; nucleotides outside the gene matches: 9. The CDR3 sequence is CASSFWSGQGLYEQYF. In DNA, the CDR3 is TGTGCCAGCAGCTTTTGGTCCGGACAGGGGCTCTACGAGCAGTACTTC.